The T cell receptor beta chain under discussion was sequenced for a study of shared clonotypes between healthy human individuals. Profiled with immunoSEQ multiplex PCR; TCRdb holds only in-frame clones, not every one. This sample yields nearly 1 million clones, of which around 80% are seen a single time; nearly 1.5% belongs to the top ten. Note on this clone: Its specificity is unknown.

Overall study results and limits: Memory subsets generally showed smaller estimated richness than naive subsets did. Few donors restricted represented genetic and exposure-history diversity.

Naive CD45RA+ and memory CD45RA-negative subsets were split from CD4+ cells. V dropped 4 bases and J dropped 3 bases, with 16 bases sitting between them. Germline V lookup: CDR1 SGHRS, CDR2 YFSETQ. The CDR3 loop spans 15 amino acids. The chain recombines TRBV5-1 with TRBJ1-2; TRBD1 is a possible D gene (5 bases). The sequence was collected from a man aged 18 to 29 in good health. The sample was memory CD4+ T cells sorted from blood. Indicated subset: CD45RA-negative fraction. CDR3 nucleotide sequence: TGCGCCAGCAGCCCCGCGGGCAGGGTGGACTATGGCTACACCTTC. Its protein product is CASSPAGRVDYGYTF.